Shown below are 16 T cell receptor beta chains from a single sample sequenced in a study of cytotoxic CD8 clonotypes in ibrutinib-treated CLL. The table came from immunoSEQ multiplex PCR; TCRdb's copy has only in-frame clones and leaves some out. The data contain around 97,000 clones, approximately 82% of them singletons. The source was PBMCs, collected after 12 months of ibrutinib treatment. Source of these receptors: a human donor with chronic lymphocytic leukemia.

This clone was seen once. The chain recombines TRBV19 with TRBJ1-6; 10 nucleotides agree with TRBD1. CDR3 size: 12 residues. With 6 bases clipped from V and 13 bases from J, the junction kept 3 bases outside the gene matches. CDR1 and CDR2 from the germline V gene are LNHDA and SQIVND (reference sequence). The CDR3 here is CASRRQGAPLHF. The CDR3 DNA follows: TGTGCCAGTAGAAGACAGGGGGCCCCCCTCCACTTT.

This chain connects TRBV6-5 to TRBJ1-1; D call uncertain. This CDR3 region has 12 residues. V lost 6 bases and J lost 9, with 14 bases in between. Germline values: CDR1 MNHEY, CDR2 SVGAGI. The CDR3 sequence: CASSLRGQKAFF. CDR3 coding DNA: TGTGCCAGCAGCCTACGAGGGCAGAAAGCTTTCTTT.

The rearrangement joins TRBV2 to TRBJ1-5; D is perhaps TRBD1 (6 bases). The V gene's germline CDR1 is SNHLY and CDR2 FYNNEI. The CDR3 is made up of 12 amino acids. Trimming stripped 8 bases from V and 6 bases from J, with 11 bases between. CDR3 protein: CASQRGGQPQHF. CDR3 nucleotide sequence: TGTGCCAGCCAAAGGGGGGGTCAGCCCCAGCATTTT.

V usage is TRBV30 and J usage is TRBJ1-3; TRBD1 might be the D (5 bases). The germline gives CDR1 GTSNPN, CDR2 SVGIG (reference sequence). V was trimmed by 7 bases and J by 6 bases, leaving 19 bases between them. The CDR3 sequence is 14 residues long. CDR3 loop: CAYQTTGELNTIYF. In DNA, the CDR3 is TGTGCCTACCAAACTACGGGGGAGTTAAACACCATATATTTT.

The J gene is TRBJ1-4, the V gene TRBV7-2, with D possibly TRBD1 on 5 matching bases. Per the germline V gene, CDR1 is SGHTA and CDR2 is FQGNSA. There are 15 residues in the CDR3. Trimming shortened V by 2 bases and J by 3 bases, and 10 bases separated the two germline ends. The CDR3 reads CASSLYSGSNEKLFF. CDR3 nucleotides: TGTGCCAGCAGCTTATATTCAGGGTCTAATGAAAAACTGTTTTTT.

A single count supports this clone. J is TRBJ1-2 and V is TRBV20-1; D perhaps matches TRBD1 (5 bases). The CDR3 runs 10 residues. V lost 6 bases and J 6 bases, leaving 8 bases between the germline ends. CDR1 and CDR2 (germline): DFQATT, SNEGSKA (reference sequence). The CDR3 region has the DNA TGCAGTGCCGCCAGGGATGGCTACACCTTC. This gives the protein CSAARDGYTF.

V is TRBV7-8 and J is TRBJ2-7, with D maybe TRBD2 (5 bases). V gave up 5 bases and J gave up 0 bases, with 14 bases separating them. Germline CDR1 reads SGHVS; CDR2 reads FQNEAQ. The CDR3 is 15 amino acids. The CDR3 here is CASSPTTGGSYEQYF. The CDR3 DNA reads as TGTGCCAGCAGCCCCACAACTGGAGGCTCCTACGAGCAGTACTTC. Full variable domain (remainder filled in from reference TRBV7-8 and TRBJ2-7): GAGVSQSPRYKVAKRGQDVALRCDPISGHVSLFWYQQALGQGPEFLTYFQNEAQLDKSGLPSDRFFAERPEGSVSTLKIQRTQQEDSAVYLCASSPTTGGSYEQYFGPGTRLTVT.

The chain employs TRBV5-6 and TRBJ2-2, with D uncertain. The CDR3 runs 15 residues. Germline V gene sequence: CDR1 SGHDT, CDR2 YYEEEE. Trimming left V 0 bases short and J 0 bases short, with 6 bases between. The CDR3 reads CASSLVTANTGELFF. As DNA, the CDR3 is TGTGCCAGCAGCTTGGTAACAGCGAACACCGGGGAGCTGTTTTTT. Drawing the rest from reference TRBV5-6 and TRBJ2-2, the complete variable domain is DAGVTQSPTHLIKTRGQQVTLRCSPKSGHDTVSWYQQALGQGPQFIFQYYEEEERQRGNFPDRFSGHQFPNYSSELNVNALLLGDSALYLCASSLVTANTGELFFGEGSRLTVL.

This clone was counted a few times. Other nucleotide sequences in the sample specify the same CDR3. The chain uses TRBV27 and TRBJ1-6; D is ambiguous. Trimming pared 6 bases from V and 3 bases from J, leaving 6 bases between. Germline V gene sequence: CDR1 MNHEY, CDR2 SMNVEV (reference sequence). This CDR3 is built from 13 residues. The CDR3 DNA follows: TGTGCCAGCAGCCGGGACTATAATTCACCCCTCCACTTT. It codes for CASSRDYNSPLHF.

J is TRBJ2-5 and V is TRBV12-5, with 11 bases aligning to TRBD1. The CDR3 consists of 15 residues. Looked up from germline, CDR1 is LGHNT and CDR2 is FRNRAP. V was pared by 6 bases and J by 4 bases, with 7 bases of the junction left unmatched. The CDR3 reads CASGSGQGAPETQYF. DNA of the CDR3: TGTGCTAGTGGCTCCGGACAGGGGGCACCAGAGACCCAGTACTTC.

The V call is TRBV28, the J call TRBJ1-1; D is perhaps TRBD1 (5 bases). Germline V gene lookup returns CDR1 MDHEN and CDR2 SYDVKM. This CDR3 contains 16 residues. Between the trimmed V and J ends, which lost 5 bases and 0 bases, there was a span of 16 bases. CDR3 coding DNA: TGTGCCAGCAGTACACGACAGAATCTAATGAACACTGAAGCTTTCTTT. Its translation is CASSTRQNLMNTEAFF. The variable domain in full, with the rest retrieved from reference TRBV28 and TRBJ1-1, is DVKVTQSSRYLVKRTGEKVFLECVQDMDHENMFWYRQDPGLGLRLIYFSYDVKMKEKGDIPEGYSVSREKKERFSLILESASTNQTSMYLCASSTRQNLMNTEAFFGQGTRLTVV.

Worth noting for this clone: At one end the junction does not follow the germline gene, possibly because of a read error. The V and J genes are TRBV7-2 and TRBJ2-7; the D gene is possibly TRBD1 (6 bases). The CDR3 length is 13 residues. Germline V CDR1 and CDR2: SGHTA, FQGNSA. The CDR3 sequence: CASRQGPSNEQYF. The DNA for the CDR3 is TGTGCCAGCAGACAGGGACCCTCCAACGAGCAGTACTTC.

This clone appeared a single time. Within the sample, other DNA sequences also encode this same CDR3. CDR3 sequence: CASSPGEGNTIYF. CDR3 DNA: TGTGCCAGCTCCCCGGGGGAGGGAAACACCATATATTTT. The chain links TRBV6-6 to TRBJ1-3, with a possible D match to TRBD1 (5 bases). The germline CDR1 and CDR2 sequences are MNHNY and SVGAGI (reference sequence). V lost 8 bases, J lost 4 bases, and 12 bases lay in between. This CDR3 contains 13 residues.

The chain links TRBV4-3 to TRBJ2-2; 7 bases align to TRBD1. This CDR3 has 15 residues. V lost 4 bases to trimming and J lost 6 bases; unmatched junction nucleotides: 8. The germline gives CDR1 LGHNA, CDR2 YSLEER. The DNA for the CDR3 is TGCGCCAGCAGCCCTCAGGGGGTCTTAGCCGGGGAGCTGTTTTTT. Amino acids: CASSPQGVLAGELFF.

This clone turned up a few times. The chain carries TRBV6-4 and TRBJ2-3; D uncertain. Trimming removed 6 bases from V and 0 bases from J, with 13 bases in between. The CDR3 totals 15 residues. In germline, CDR1 is MRHNA, CDR2 SNTAGT. Here the CDR3 reads CASSAEESSTDTQYF. CDR3 sequence (DNA): TGTGCCAGCAGCGCGGAAGAGTCTAGCACAGATACGCAGTATTTT.

J is TRBJ1-1 and V is TRBV29-1, with 7 bases aligning to TRBD1. The CDR3 is 15 amino acids. V lost 7 bases, J lost 0 bases, and 11 bases stayed unmatched. CDR1 is SQVTM and CDR2 is ANQGSEA in the germline V gene. The CDR3 loop is CSAPKGAGVNTEAFF. In DNA, the CDR3 is TGCAGCGCCCCAAAGGGGGCAGGAGTGAACACTGAAGCTTTCTTT.